A single T cell receptor (beta chain) is shown here with its context. Its antigen remains unknown. The entry originates in a study of shared clonotypes between healthy human individuals. Overall study context: Each donor contributed plates that comprised three CD4 naive, three CD4 memory, two CD8 naive and one CD8 memory.

The V end was cut by 6 bases, the J end by 3 bases, with 6 bases between. CDR1 MNHEY and CDR2 SMNVEV come from the germline V gene (reference sequence). This CDR3 spans 12 amino acids. Study observations and caveats: Clonotype sharing among the donors was expected to vary with sequencing depth.

Clones were sequenced by immunoSEQ multiplex PCR, and TCRdb holds only the in-frame ones, with some missing. The sample yields roughly 700,000 clones, 90% seen once. Sequencing used memory CD8+ T cells from PBMCs. Subset defined: CD45RO+ cells pooled with CCR7-negative TemRA cells. This clonotype was obtained from a man between 18 and 35 years old in good health. Some clones in this sample may be carry-over from other donors' samples. The chain employs TRBV27 and TRBJ2-1; D is undetermined. The DNA of the CDR3 is TGTGCCAGCAGCGAGAACTACAATGAGCAGTTCTTC. This gives the protein CASSENYNEQFF.